The 5 T cell receptor beta chains listed next were all sequenced from one sample in a study of blood T cell repertoires in COVID-19 (dated by TCRdb to 2018 to 2021). Libraries were built with the immunoSEQ multiplex PCR assay. TCRdb mirrors the immuneACCESS table, restricted to in-frame sequences. Some clones are absent from its copies; in checked studies, under half trace to an unresolved V gene, and the reason for the others is unknown. Across this sample there are 45,000 to 55,000 clones, with roughly three quarters seen only once. The ten biggest clones cover under 15% of the sample. The sample was peripheral blood. These receptors originate from a human donor with active or convalescent COVID-19. The donor label of this sample is uncertain.

The chain has TRBV7-2 and TRBJ2-1, with a tentative D call TRBD2 (6 bases). In germline, CDR1 is SGHTA, CDR2 FQGNSA. Trimming stripped 2 bases from V and 3 bases from J, with 11 bases between. The CDR3 is 15 residues long. CDR3 region: CASSLRRDVYNEQFF. CDR3 in DNA: TGTGCCAGCAGCTTAAGGCGGGACGTCTACAATGAGCAGTTCTTC.

The rearrangement uses TRBV3-1 (or the pseudogene TRBV3-2) and TRBJ2-1, with 8 bases identical to TRBD2. J gave up 5 bases and V 7 bases, and 7 bases lay outside the gene matches. Germline CDR1 LGHDT, CDR2 YNNKEL (reference sequence). This CDR3 is built from 14 residues. The CDR3 is CASTVSGGDNEQFF. The CDR3 DNA sequence: TGTGCCAGCACAGTATCGGGAGGGGACAATGAGCAGTTCTTC.

This chain connects TRBV6-2 or TRBV6-3 to TRBJ2-7; D may be TRBD1 (5 bases). Germline V gives CDR1 MNHEY, CDR2 SVGEGT. The CDR3 consists of 15 residues. V lost 3 bases and J lost 6, with 18 bases in between. The CDR3 DNA is TGTGCCAGCAGTTATTTAACGCAGGGATTGAGCGAGCAGTACTTC. Protein product: CASSYLTQGLSEQYF.

CDR3: CASSYQGRAGELFF. As DNA, the CDR3 is TGTGCCAGCAGTTACCAGGGGAGGGCCGGGGAGCTGTTTTTT. The chain has TRBV6-2 or TRBV6-3 and TRBJ2-2, with a tentative D call TRBD2 (7 bases). CDR3 length: 14 residues. V lost 2 bases and J 6 bases, leaving 10 bases between the germline ends. Per the germline V gene, CDR1 is MNHEY and CDR2 is SVGEGT.

The J gene is TRBJ2-3, the V gene TRBV27; 12 nucleotides line up with TRBD2. The V gene end was trimmed by 7 bases and the J gene end by 4 bases; junction bases not matched to a gene: 9. The CDR3 has 16 amino acids. The germline V gene encodes CDR1 MNHEY and CDR2 SMNVEV (reference sequence). CDR3 sequence: CASNFSSGRAADTQYF. CDR3 sequence (DNA): TGTGCCAGCAACTTTTCTAGCGGGAGGGCCGCAGATACGCAGTATTTT.